Below, 27 T cell receptor beta chains from the same sample are listed, as sequenced in a study of T cell responses to AZD1222 COVID-19 vaccine. Profiled with immunoSEQ multiplex PCR; TCRdb holds only in-frame clones, not every one. Of 65,000 to 85,000 clones in the sample, about 88% were seen once. Material: peripheral blood, obtained on day 0 of AZD1222 vaccination. These receptors all come from an adult in good health.

The V and J genes are TRBV9 and TRBJ2-3; 13 bases agree with TRBD2. The germline gives CDR1 SGDLS, CDR2 YYNGEE. Trimming removed 1 base from V and 2 bases from J; junction bases left unmatched: 19. The CDR3 covers 22 residues. Here the CDR3 reads CASSVRGRRGTSGASFTDTQYF. The CDR3 region has the DNA TGTGCCAGCAGCGTAAGGGGGCGAAGGGGGACTAGCGGGGCCTCTTTCACAGATACGCAGTATTTT.

The V gene is TRBV28, the J gene TRBJ1-5, with 7 bases identical to TRBD1. The CDR3 is made up of 14 amino acids. After removal of 8 bases from V and 3 bases from J, the junction contained 7 bases not matched to a gene. CDR1 and CDR2 from the germline V gene are MDHEN and SYDVKM. The CDR3 is CASRTGANNQPQHF. The CDR3 DNA reads TGTGCCAGCCGAACAGGGGCCAACAATCAGCCCCAGCATTTT.

The rearrangement links TRBV14 to TRBJ2-7, with 9 bases lining up with TRBD2. The CDR3 spans 23 residues. The V segment lost 0 bases and the J segment 3 bases; nucleotides outside the gene matches: 27. Germline lookup yields CDR1 SGHDN and CDR2 FVKESK. In DNA, the CDR3 is TGTGCCAGCAGCCAAGATTCTTCCCCGCGGGGGGGAGCGGGACCCATCCTAGGCTACGAGCAGTACTTC. Amino acids: CASSQDSSPRGGAGPILGYEQYF.

The chain's CDR3 is CASSYSLMRLTEQYF. The CDR3 DNA reads as TGTGCCAGCAGTTACTCGCTTATGCGACTCACCGAGCAGTACTTC. The V gene is TRBV6-5, the J gene TRBJ2-7; no clear D. The germline gives CDR1 MNHEY, CDR2 SVGAGI. The CDR3 sequence is 15 residues long. Trimming took 0 bases from V and 6 from J, leaving 15 bases between them.

The rearrangement joins TRBV29-1 to TRBJ2-3, with D possibly TRBD1 on 8 matching bases. Between the trimmed V and J ends, which lost 4 bases and 2 bases, there was a span of 13 bases. The CDR3 is made up of 14 amino acids. Germline values: CDR1 SQVTM, CDR2 ANQGSEA. Here the CDR3 reads CSVAQGGNTDTQYF. The CDR3 DNA reads as TGCAGCGTTGCACAGGGGGGGAACACAGATACGCAGTATTTT.

The rearrangement links TRBV5-1 to TRBJ2-5, with TRBD2 matching over 11 bases. V dropped 4 bases and J dropped 1; count of bases not matched to a gene: 3. CDR1 SGHRS and CDR2 YFSETQ come from the germline V gene. The CDR3 contains 15 residues. CDR3 nucleotides: TGCGCCAGCAGCCGAACTAGCGGGGGCCAAGAGACCCAGTACTTC. Protein sequence: CASSRTSGGQETQYF.

The chain has TRBV18 and TRBJ2-5, with unresolved D. CDR3 length: 14 amino acids. CDR1 is KGHSH, CDR2 LQKENI, per germline. Trimming shortened V by 0 bases and J by 3 bases, and 8 bases separated the two germline ends. CDR3 coding DNA: TGTGCCAGCTCACCACCGGCCTTGGAAGAGACCCAGTACTTC. Encoded protein: CASSPPALEETQYF.

The chain joins TRBV18 to TRBJ2-7; D is perhaps TRBD1 (6 bases). Germline V lookup: CDR1 KGHSH, CDR2 LQKENI. This CDR3 spans 13 amino acids. Trimming removed 3 bases from V and 9 bases from J, with 15 bases in between. This chain's CDR3 is CASSPGDRMAQYV. DNA of the CDR3: TGTGCCAGCTCACCGGGAGACAGGATGGCGCAGTACGTC.

J is TRBJ2-5 and V is TRBV7-2, with TRBD2 as a possible D gene (5 bases). CDR3 length: 13 residues. The germline V gene encodes CDR1 SGHTA and CDR2 FQGNSA. Trimming took off 2 bases at V and 4 bases at J, with 8 bases between the two ends. CDR3 coding DNA: TGTGCCAGCAGCTTATCCAGCGGAGAGACCCAGTACTTC. Translating it yields CASSLSSGETQYF.

The genes are TRBV9 and TRBJ2-7; tentatively, D is TRBD2 (5 bases). Per germline, CDR1 SGDLS and CDR2 YYNGEE. Trimming stripped 6 bases from V and 3 bases from J, with 34 bases between. CDR3 length equals 20 residues. CDR3 in DNA: TGTGCCAGCACCGCAAGGCCTTGCGGGCCCGGCATCCAAAGGAACTACGAGCAGTACGTC. Its protein product is CASTARPCGPGIQRNYEQYV.

This clone was picked up one time. This chain joins TRBV28 and TRBJ2-1; 16 positions agree with TRBD2. Trimming removed 7 bases from V and 9 bases from J; junction bases left unmatched: 9. Germline loops: CDR1 MDHEN, CDR2 SYDVKM. The length of the CDR3 is 16 residues. The CDR3 DNA follows: TGTGCCAGCACCGTCCCGGGACTAGCGGGGGGGGGTGAGCAGTTCTTC. This translates into CASTVPGLAGGGEQFF.

The chain carries TRBV10-3 and TRBJ2-1; 9 bases align to TRBD2. The germline CDR1 and CDR2 sequences are ENHRY and SYGVKD. The CDR3 sequence is 15 residues long. After removal of 4 bases from V and 6 bases from J, the junction contained 7 bases not matched to a gene. CDR3 amino acids: CAISVGGRASNEQFF. CDR3 bases: TGTGCCATCAGTGTGGGCGGGAGGGCCTCCAATGAGCAGTTCTTC.

V usage is TRBV6-5 and J usage is TRBJ1-2; 9 bases agree with TRBD1. V lost 5 bases, J lost 8 bases, and 12 bases stayed unmatched. Germline V lookup: CDR1 MNHEY, CDR2 SVGAGI. The CDR3 extends over 15 amino acids. CDR3 DNA sequence: TGTGCCAGCAGTCCAACCATAGACAGGGGGTACGGCTACACCTTC. This gives the protein CASSPTIDRGYGYTF.

This rearrangement joins TRBV6-5 to TRBJ2-2, with D hard to call. Germline CDR1 reads MNHEY; CDR2 reads SVGAGI. The V end lost 2 bases, the J end lost 8 bases, and 3 bases lay between the germline ends. CDR3 length equals 11 residues. In nucleotides, the CDR3 is TGTGCCAGCAGTTACCTGGGGGAGCTGTTTTTT. It is translated as CASSYLGELFF.

The CDR3: CASSLSGSSYNEQFF. CDR3 DNA sequence: TGTGCCAGCAGCCTTAGCGGGAGCTCCTACAATGAGCAGTTCTTC. V gene TRBV4-2 combines with J gene TRBJ2-1; 9 bases fit TRBD2. Germline assignment: CDR1 LGHNA and CDR2 YNFKEQ. This CDR3 is built from 15 residues. Unmatched junction bases numbered 1, after V lost 4 bases and J lost 0 bases.

This chain connects TRBV6-5 to TRBJ1-6; D not resolved. The CDR3 runs to 11 residues. The V gene's germline CDR1 is MNHEY and CDR2 SVGAGI. The V and J ends lost 6 bases and 14 bases respectively, with 11 bases between them. In DNA form, the CDR3 reads TGTGCCAGCAGAGAGACGCCCACCCTCCACTTT. Translating it yields CASRETPTLHF.

As DNA, the CDR3 is TGTGCCAGTACGGAGACAACAACCGGTCGGCCCCAGCATTTT. Protein sequence: CASTETTTGRPQHF. J is TRBJ1-5 and V is TRBV19; D call uncertain. Germline V gene sequence: CDR1 LNHDA, CDR2 SQIVND (reference sequence). This CDR3 region has 14 residues. Trimming took 7 bases from V and 9 from J, leaving 19 bases between them. Combining the CDR3 with reference TRBV19 and TRBJ1-5 gives the whole variable domain DGGITQSPKYLFRKEGQNVTLSCEQNLNHDAMYWYRQDPGQGLRLIYYSQIVNDFQKGDIAEGYSVSREKKESFPLTVTSAQKNPTAFYLCASTETTTGRPQHFGDGTRLSIL.

The chain combines TRBV11-2 with TRBJ1-5, with 7 bases fitting TRBD1. V lost 5 bases to trimming and J lost 7 bases; unmatched junction nucleotides: 8. The CDR3 spans 14 residues. Looked up from germline, CDR1 is SGHAT and CDR2 is FQNNGV. CDR3: CASSPVGRGQPQHF. DNA for the CDR3: TGTGCCAGCAGCCCCGTGGGCAGGGGGCAGCCCCAGCATTTT.

The chain recombines TRBV12-3 or TRBV12-4 with TRBJ2-5; weak D call: TRBD1 (5 bases). The CDR3 extends over 12 amino acids. The germline V and J ends were trimmed by 10 bases and 0 bases, with 9 bases remaining between them. CDR3 in DNA: TGTGCCACCGCGGACAACCAAGAGACCCAGTACTTC. Translation gives CATADNQETQYF.

Only one count was recorded for this clone. The chain uses TRBV11-2 and TRBJ2-1; 11 bases agree with TRBD1. The CDR3 has 16 residues. Germline-derived CDR1 and CDR2 are SGHAT and FQNNGV. J gave up 7 bases and V 2 bases, and 7 bases lay outside the gene matches. The DNA for the CDR3 is TGTGCCAGCAGCTTAAATCACGGACAGGGGGCAAATGAGCAGTTCTTC. Protein: CASSLNHGQGANEQFF.

The chain recombines TRBV19 with TRBJ2-2; TRBD2 aligns across 11 bases. V trimming: 1 base; J trimming: 0 bases; junction bases outside the gene matches: 4. Germline CDR1 LNHDA, CDR2 SQIVND (reference sequence). The CDR3 contains 18 residues. The CDR3 coding sequence is TGTGCCAGTAGTATAGCCCTAGCGGGGGGCTCGAACACCGGGGAGCTGTTTTTT. Translated, it gives CASSIALAGGSNTGELFF. The variable domain in full, completed from reference TRBV19 and TRBJ2-2, reads DGGITQSPKYLFRKEGQNVTLSCEQNLNHDAMYWYRQDPGQGLRLIYYSQIVNDFQKGDIAEGYSVSREKKESFPLTVTSAQKNPTAFYLCASSIALAGGSNTGELFFGEGSRLTVL.

The chain joins TRBV7-2 to TRBJ1-1; D is unresolved. V dropped 5 bases and J dropped 7 bases, with 20 bases sitting between them. Germline CDR1 is SGHTA and CDR2 is FQGNSA. The CDR3 consists of 15 residues. The CDR3 DNA is TGTGCCAGCAGCATTTGGGCCGCTCGTGGAGTTGAAGCTTTCTTT. Its translation is CASSIWAARGVEAFF.

CDR3 loop: CASSLVGRGAEAFF. CDR3 sequence (DNA): TGTGCCAGCAGCTTAGTCGGACGTGGGGCTGAAGCTTTCTTT. The chain links TRBV11-1 to TRBJ1-1; no firm D call. V was cut by 1 base and J by 6 bases, with 12 bases left in between. The germline gives CDR1 SGHAT, CDR2 FQDESV (reference sequence). CDR3 length: 14 amino acids.

This chain joins TRBV7-9 and TRBJ2-5, with D perhaps being TRBD1 or TRBD2 (7 bases each). The V gene's germline CDR1 is SEHNR and CDR2 FQNEAQ (reference sequence). V lost 4 bases and J 7 bases, leaving 16 bases between the germline ends. There are 14 residues in the CDR3. The CDR3 sequence is CASSSGGPGGTQYF. The DNA of the CDR3 is TGTGCCAGCAGCTCGGGGGGACCAGGGGGGACCCAGTACTTC.

The chain employs TRBV5-4 and TRBJ1-2; D unclear. The CDR3 has 14 amino acids. The V gene lost 4 bases and the J gene lost 3 bases, with 13 bases spanning the gap. Per the germline V gene, CDR1 is SGHNT and CDR2 is YYREEE (reference sequence). The CDR3 region has the DNA TGTGCCAGCAGCCTAGGAGGAATTGACTATGGCTACACCTTC. The encoded protein is CASSLGGIDYGYTF.

The V and J genes are TRBV24-1 and TRBJ1-5; D unclear. V lost 4 bases to trimming and J lost 3 bases, with 3 bases between them. Looked up from germline, CDR1 is KGHDR and CDR2 is SFDVKD. This CDR3 has 12 residues. The CDR3 region has the DNA TGTGCCACCAGTGAGGCCAATCAGCCCCAGCATTTT. Protein: CATSEANQPQHF.

The chain couples TRBV14 to TRBJ1-1; D unclear. The germline gives CDR1 SGHDN, CDR2 FVKESK. Trimming removed 1 base at V and 1 base at J, with 7 bases between. The length of the CDR3 is 14 residues. CDR3 nucleotide sequence: TGTGCCAGCAGCCAAGGGAGAGGGAACACTGAAGCTTTCTTT. It translates to CASSQGRGNTEAFF.